Presented here are 10 T cell receptor beta chains from one specimen sequenced in a study of blood T cell repertoires in COVID-19. The repertoire was sequenced with immunoSEQ multiplex PCR; TCRdb's copy has only in-frame clones and lacks some. This sample has 70,000 to 85,000 clones; roughly four fifths occur once, and the top ten carry 21%. Sequences were obtained from peripheral blood. These receptor sequences come from a human donor in a cohort sampled during active COVID-19.

V gene TRBV5-1 combines with J gene TRBJ2-2; TRBD1 matches at 7 bases. CDR1 SGHRS and CDR2 YFSETQ come from the germline V gene. The CDR3 has 15 residues. Unmatched junction bases numbered 3, after V lost 1 base and J lost 3 bases. The CDR3 loop is CASSLSTGHTGELFF. The CDR3 DNA is TGCGCCAGCAGCTTGTCGACAGGGCACACCGGGGAGCTGTTTTTT.

This chain connects TRBV2 to TRBJ1-2, with TRBD1 matching 7 bases. CDR3 length: 15 residues. Per germline, CDR1 SNHLY and CDR2 FYNNEI. V gave up 5 bases and J gave up 4 bases; unmatched junction bases: 10. The CDR3 nucleotides are TGTGCCAGCAGTTCCATCGGACAGGCGGTCTATGGCTACACCTTC. As protein: CASSSIGQAVYGYTF.

Many counts were recorded for this clone. This rearrangement joins TRBV4-1 to TRBJ1-3; D remains unclear. V was trimmed by 0 bases and J by 0 bases, leaving 9 bases between them. The CDR3 has 16 amino acids. CDR1 and CDR2 from the germline V gene are MGHRA and YSYEKL. The CDR3 DNA reads TGCGCCAGCAGCCAAGAATACACTAACTCTGGAAACACCATATATTTT. The encoded protein is CASSQEYTNSGNTIYF.

The gene calls are TRBV20-1 and TRBJ2-3, with 15 bases aligning to TRBD2. V lost 3 bases to trimming and J lost 4 bases; unmatched junction nucleotides: 5. The CDR3 length is 16 residues. The germline V gene has CDR1 DFQATT and CDR2 SNEGSKA (reference sequence). CDR3 coding DNA: TGCAGTGCTAGTTCTGGACTAGCGGGGGGGCCAGATACGCAGTATTTT. Amino acid sequence: CSASSGLAGGPDTQYF.

The J gene is TRBJ2-7, the V gene TRBV9; 7 nucleotides align to TRBD2. V trimming: 2 bases; J trimming: 3 bases; junction bases outside the gene matches: 11. There are 16 residues in the CDR3. Germline CDR1 is SGDLS and CDR2 is YYNGEE. The CDR3 sequence is CASSVQRGDYRYEQYF. In DNA form, the CDR3 reads TGTGCCAGCAGCGTCCAACGGGGGGACTACCGCTACGAGCAGTACTTC. Looking up the rest from reference TRBV9 and TRBJ2-7 gives the full variable domain: DSGVTQTPKHLITATGQRVTLRCSPRSGDLSVYWYQQSLDQGLQFLIQYYNGEERAKGNILERFSAQQFPDLHSELNLSSLELGDSALYFCASSVQRGDYRYEQYFGPGTRLTVT.

This clone was seen only a few times. CDR3 sequence: CASSVGRQETQYF. In nucleotides, the CDR3 is TGTGCCAGCAGCGTAGGTAGACAAGAGACCCAGTACTTC. The chain links TRBV9 to TRBJ2-5; D is unclear. The germline V gene has CDR1 SGDLS and CDR2 YYNGEE. V lost 0 bases and J 2 bases, leaving 5 bases between the germline ends. CDR3 length: 13 amino acids.

V gene TRBV7-2 combines with J gene TRBJ2-3; D not certain. The CDR3 consists of 14 residues. V was trimmed by 2 bases and J by 2 bases, leaving 8 bases between them. Germline V gene data show CDR1 as SGHTA and CDR2 as FQGNSA. The CDR3 loop is CASSLNSHTDTQYF. The CDR3 DNA reads TGTGCCAGCAGCTTAAACTCCCACACAGATACGCAGTATTTT. Supplemented by reference TRBV7-2 and TRBJ2-3, the full variable domain reads GAGVSQSPSNKVTEKGKDVELRCDPISGHTALYWYRQSLGQGLEFLIYFQGNSAPDKSGLPSDRFSAERTGGSVSTLTIQRTQQEDSAVYLCASSLNSHTDTQYFGPGTRLTVL.

The rearrangement joins TRBV7-9 to TRBJ1-6; 8 nucleotides line up with TRBD1. This CDR3 is built from 17 residues. V lost 5 bases and J lost 0; bases outside the gene matches: 6. Germline CDR1 SEHNR, CDR2 FQNEAQ (reference sequence). The CDR3 coding sequence is TGTGCCAGCAGCCTTCCCACAGGGGGCTCCTATAATTCACCCCTCCACTTT. Protein: CASSLPTGGSYNSPLHF.

A note on this clone: Within the sample, other DNA sequences also encode this same CDR3. V gene TRBV3-1 (or the pseudogene TRBV3-2) combines with J gene TRBJ2-1, with 7 bases fitting TRBD2. From germline, CDR1 is LGHDT and CDR2 YNNKEL (reference sequence). After removal of 0 bases from V and 10 bases from J, the junction contained 9 bases not matched to a gene. CDR3 length equals 15 residues. Here the CDR3 DNA reads TGTGCCAGCAGCCAAGATTCGGGACCCGGGGGGGAGCAGTTCTTC. Protein: CASSQDSGPGGEQFF.

This clone was picked up a small number of times. The gene calls are TRBV6-5 and TRBJ2-3; D is unclear. Deletions cut 7 bases from V and 4 bases from J, with 12 bases between. The CDR3 contains 13 residues. Germline lookup yields CDR1 MNHEY and CDR2 SVGAGI. The CDR3 sequence: CASTPPSSDTQYF. CDR3 nucleotide sequence: TGTGCCAGCACCCCCCCCTCTTCAGATACGCAGTATTTT.